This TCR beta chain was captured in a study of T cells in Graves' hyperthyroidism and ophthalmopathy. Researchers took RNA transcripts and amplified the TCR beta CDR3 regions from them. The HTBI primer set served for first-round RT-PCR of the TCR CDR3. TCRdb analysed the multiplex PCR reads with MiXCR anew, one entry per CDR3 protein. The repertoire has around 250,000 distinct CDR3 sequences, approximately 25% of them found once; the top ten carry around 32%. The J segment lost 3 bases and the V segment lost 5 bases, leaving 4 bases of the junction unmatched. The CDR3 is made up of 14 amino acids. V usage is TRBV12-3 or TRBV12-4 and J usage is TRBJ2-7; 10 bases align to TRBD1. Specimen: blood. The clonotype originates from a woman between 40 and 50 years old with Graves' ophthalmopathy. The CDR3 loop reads CASSPGQGIYEQYF. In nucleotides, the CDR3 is TGTGCCAGCAGTCCGGGACAGGGGATCTACGAGCAGTACTTC.